The 9 T cell receptor beta chains presented below share a single source sample, sequenced in a study of cytotoxic CD8 clonotypes in ibrutinib-treated CLL. Sequenced by immunoSEQ multiplex PCR; TCRdb stores in-frame clones only, minus some. The sample lists roughly 200,000 clones; approximately 70% were seen once. Sequencing used PBMCs, obtained after 12 months of ibrutinib treatment. The receptors were gathered from a human donor with chronic lymphocytic leukemia.

The V call is TRBV6-5, the J call TRBJ1-4, with D maybe TRBD1 (6 bases). Germline CDR1 is MNHEY and CDR2 is SVGAGI. Deletions cut 4 bases from V and 8 bases from J, with 11 bases between. The length of the CDR3 is 13 residues. The CDR3 loop reads CASSWGAREKLFF. The CDR3 DNA is TGTGCCAGCAGTTGGGGGGCGCGAGAAAAACTGTTTTTT.

This clone was picked up a small number of times. The chain employs TRBV28 and TRBJ1-4; 7 bases line up with TRBD1. J gave up 8 bases and V 8 bases, and 8 bases lay outside the gene matches. The CDR3 is made up of 13 amino acids. Germline-derived CDR1 and CDR2 are MDHEN and SYDVKM. The CDR3 nucleotides are TGTGCCAGCCGTTCAGGGGGATTGGAAAAACTGTTTTTT. This encodes CASRSGGLEKLFF.

This chain links TRBV27 with TRBJ2-3; D is unresolved. Per the germline V gene, CDR1 is MNHEY and CDR2 is SMNVEV (reference sequence). Trimming shortened V by 4 bases and J by 6 bases, and 14 bases separated the two germline ends. CDR3 length: 14 amino acids. CDR3 in DNA: TGTGCCAGCAGTTCTTTCCAGAGAGTGGATACGCAGTATTTT. It translates to CASSSFQRVDTQYF.

The chain is built from TRBV28 and TRBJ1-2; D gene ambiguous. Trimming removed 2 bases at V and 4 bases at J, with 14 bases between. Germline CDR1 MDHEN, CDR2 SYDVKM. CDR3 length: 15 amino acids. This CDR3 reads CASSLMAQSFYGYTF. DNA for the CDR3: TGTGCCAGCAGTTTAATGGCACAGAGCTTCTATGGCTACACCTTC.

The V gene is TRBV4-3, the J gene TRBJ2-1; D possibly matches TRBD1 or TRBD2 (5 bases each). Germline V gene data show CDR1 as LGHNA and CDR2 as YSLEER. This CDR3 contains 14 residues. The ends were cut back, 0 bases at V and 12 bases at J, with 15 bases in the middle. The CDR3 nucleotides read TGCGCCAGCAGCCAAGAGGGGACCCGCACGCCGCAGTTCTTC. Amino acid sequence: CASSQEGTRTPQFF.

In its sample, this clone was seen many times. This chain joins TRBV6-5 and TRBJ2-1; D is perhaps TRBD1 (6 bases). The V end lost 4 bases, the J end lost 9 bases, and 16 bases lay between the germline ends. The V gene's germline CDR1 is MNHEY and CDR2 SVGAGI. The CDR3 spans 14 residues. The CDR3 DNA sequence: TGTGCCAGCAGTTTAGTAACAGGGTATACTGAGCAGTTCTTC. Translating gives CASSLVTGYTEQFF.

This clone has only a few counts. The V call is TRBV5-1, the J call TRBJ2-6; D is uncertain. The CDR3 is made up of 18 amino acids. The V gene's germline CDR1 is SGHRS and CDR2 YFSETQ. Trimming pared 1 base from V and 0 bases from J, leaving 14 bases between. The CDR3 sequence: CASSLNSYTTSGANVLTF. The CDR3 DNA follows: TGCGCCAGCAGCTTGAACAGTTACACCACCTCTGGGGCCAACGTCCTGACTTTC.

The V gene is TRBV28, the J gene TRBJ1-4, with D unclear. V was trimmed by 8 bases and J by 4 bases, leaving 8 bases between them. CDR1 and CDR2 (germline): MDHEN, SYDVKM. This CDR3 has 12 residues. CDR3 DNA sequence: TGTGCCAGCTGTTGGGATAATGAAAAACTGTTTTTT. This codes for CASCWDNEKLFF.

The V call is TRBV27, the J call TRBJ1-5; unclear D gene. The V end lost 5 bases, the J end lost 0 bases, and 11 bases lay between the germline ends. The length of the CDR3 is 15 residues. Germline V gene sequence: CDR1 MNHEY, CDR2 SMNVEV (reference sequence). As DNA, the CDR3 is TGTGCCAGCAGTACTCCAGTTAATAGCAATCAGCCCCAGCATTTT. This codes for CASSTPVNSNQPQHF.